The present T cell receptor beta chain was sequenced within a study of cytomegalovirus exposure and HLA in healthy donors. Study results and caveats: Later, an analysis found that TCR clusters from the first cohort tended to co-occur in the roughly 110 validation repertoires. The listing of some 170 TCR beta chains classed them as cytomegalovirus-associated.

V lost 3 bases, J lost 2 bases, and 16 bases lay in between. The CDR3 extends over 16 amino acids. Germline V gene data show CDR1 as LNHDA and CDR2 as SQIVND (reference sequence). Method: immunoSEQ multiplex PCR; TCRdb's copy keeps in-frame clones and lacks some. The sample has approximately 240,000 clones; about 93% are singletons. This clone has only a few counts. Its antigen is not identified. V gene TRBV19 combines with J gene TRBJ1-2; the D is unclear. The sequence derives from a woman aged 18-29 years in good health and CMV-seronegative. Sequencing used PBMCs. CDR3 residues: CASSIKPGIGNYGYTF. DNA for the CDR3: TGTGCCAGTAGTATTAAGCCGGGGATCGGGAACTATGGCTACACCTTC.